This T cell receptor beta chain appears in the sequencing data of a study of blood T cell repertoires in COVID-19. This CDR3 has 16 amino acids. Looked up from germline, CDR1 is SEHNR and CDR2 is FQNEAQ (reference sequence). V gave up 3 bases and J gave up 12 bases; unmatched junction bases: 15. Sequenced by immunoSEQ multiplex PCR; TCRdb stores in-frame clones only, minus some. Of 60,000 to 65,000 clones detected, around four fifths appear once; the ten largest clones hold roughly 20%. This clonotype was obtained from an elderly woman with active or convalescent COVID-19. The sequencing sample was made of peripheral blood. The V call is TRBV7-9, the J call TRBJ2-1; 9 bases are shared with TRBD1. CDR3 amino acids: CASSLSGGQGRARQFF. CDR3 bases: TGTGCCAGCAGCTTGTCGGGAGGACAGGGGCGCGCCCGGCAGTTCTTC.